Shown below are 14 T cell receptor beta chains from a single sample sequenced in a study of blood T cells in healthy people across ages. Combining a sample-barcoded 5' primer with a J-beta primer mix, a second PCR ran for 7 to 11 cycles. TCRdb reprocessed the 5' RACE reads via MiXCR and lists one record per CDR3 protein. Altogether about 580,000 distinct CDR3 sequences are present, more than 45% being singletons, with the ten largest covering around 23%. Sequencing input: blood. These receptors were taken from an elderly man in good health.

This clonotype showed up just a few times. The V gene is TRBV3-1, the J gene TRBJ1-6; D unclear. The CDR3 length is 15 residues. Germline V gives CDR1 LGHDT, CDR2 YNNKEL (reference sequence). V was shortened by 4 bases and J by 0 bases, with 7 bases between the two germline ends. CDR3: CASSPVSSYNSPLHF. For the CDR3, the DNA is TGTGCCAGCAGCCCCGTAAGCTCCTATAATTCACCCCTCCACTTT.

This clonotype was detected only a few times. The chain couples TRBV29-1 to TRBJ2-1; possibly TRBD1 for D (6 bases). V dropped 7 bases and J dropped 8 bases, with 15 bases sitting between them. This CDR3 spans 12 amino acids. Germline CDR1 and CDR2: SQVTM and ANQGSEA. The CDR3 protein is CSDRQDLDEQFF. In DNA form, the CDR3 reads TGCAGCGATCGACAGGATCTCGATGAGCAGTTCTTC.

V gene TRBV28 combines with J gene TRBJ2-4, with 10 nucleotides matching TRBD1. V shed 6 bases, J shed 3 bases, and the junction held 8 bases outside the gene matches. The CDR3 runs to 16 residues. Germline V gives CDR1 MDHEN, CDR2 SYDVKM. The CDR3 is CASSLTGGFGKNIQYF. The CDR3 DNA follows: TGTGCCAGCAGCTTGACAGGGGGCTTCGGCAAAAACATTCAGTACTTC.

V is TRBV18 and J is TRBJ2-1, with D possibly being TRBD1 or TRBD2 (5 bases each). CDR3 size: 12 residues. V shed 4 bases and J shed 13 bases, with 14 bases lying between them. From germline, CDR1 is KGHSH and CDR2 LQKENI. CDR3 sequence: CASSLRRGDQFF. In DNA form, the CDR3 reads TGTGCCAGCTCACTGCGTCGAGGGGATCAGTTCTTC.

This clonotype was detected once. The gene calls are TRBV6-4 and TRBJ2-7, with D perhaps TRBD1 (5 bases). CDR3 length: 15 residues. Germline V lookup: CDR1 MRHNA, CDR2 SNTAGT. The ends were cut back, 3 bases at V and 6 bases at J, with 18 bases in the middle. The CDR3 here is CASSESAGIGREQYF. CDR3 coding DNA: TGTGCCAGCAGTGAATCGGCAGGGATTGGACGCGAGCAGTACTTC.

This chain uses TRBV10-3 with TRBJ2-7; 9 nucleotides agree with TRBD2. The germline V gene has CDR1 ENHRY and CDR2 SYGVKD. V lost 6 bases and J lost 7; bases outside the gene matches: 10. This CDR3 is built from 14 residues. The CDR3 coding sequence is TGTGCCATCAGGGTGGCGGGAGGGCCGGGAGAGCAGTACTTC. Amino acids: CAIRVAGGPGEQYF.

The chain joins TRBV13 to TRBJ2-5; 7 bases align to TRBD1. The junction had 7 bases not matched to a gene; V was cut back by 4 bases and J by 5 bases. This CDR3 comprises 14 residues. Looked up from germline, CDR1 is PRHDT and CDR2 is FYEKMQ (reference sequence). CDR3 DNA sequence: TGTGCCAGCAGCTCAAGGGACAGATGGGAGACCCAGTACTTC. Translated, it gives CASSSRDRWETQYF.

This clonotype was detected only a few times. The rearrangement links TRBV18 to TRBJ1-2; D ambiguous. The CDR3 covers 16 residues. Trimming removed 0 bases from V and 2 bases from J, with 13 bases in between. Germline V lookup: CDR1 KGHSH, CDR2 LQKENI. Here the CDR3 DNA reads TGTGCCAGCTCACCACCAATAGGCACCCTAAACTATGGCTACACCTTC. It yields the protein CASSPPIGTLNYGYTF. Using reference TRBV18 and TRBJ1-2 for the parts outside the CDR3, the full variable domain is NAGVMQNPRHLVRRRGQEARLRCSPMKGHSHVYWYRQLPEEGLKFMVYLQKENIIDESGMPKERFSAEFPKEGPSILRIQQVVRGDSAAYFCASSPPIGTLNYGYTFGSGTRLTVV.

The chain couples TRBV5-6 to TRBJ1-4; D ambiguous. V lost 5 bases and J lost 4, with 15 bases in between. The CDR3 totals 15 residues. Germline values: CDR1 SGHDT, CDR2 YYEEEE. The CDR3, as DNA: TGTGCCAGCAGATACGGGTGCTTCGGTAATGAAAAACTGTTTTTT. Translation gives CASRYGCFGNEKLFF.

This clonotype came up many times. The rearrangement joins TRBV6-5 to TRBJ2-2; 7 bases are a match to TRBD1. The germline gives CDR1 MNHEY, CDR2 SVGAGI. V shed 7 bases and J 4 bases; nucleotides not matched to a gene: 6. This CDR3 region has 14 residues. CDR3 protein: CASTRRQGTGELFF. The CDR3 DNA reads TGTGCCAGCACCCGAAGACAGGGCACCGGGGAGCTGTTTTTT.

The chain is built from TRBV28 and TRBJ2-7; 7 positions agree with TRBD1. The V segment lost 4 bases and the J segment 12 bases; nucleotides outside the gene matches: 6. The CDR3 is 11 residues long. Germline CDR1 MDHEN, CDR2 SYDVKM. The CDR3 coding sequence is TGTGCCAGCAGTTACGCCGGGACAGTGTACTTC. As protein: CASSYAGTVYF.

This chain uses TRBV20-1 with TRBJ2-3, with a tentative D call TRBD2 (5 bases). V gave up 6 bases and J gave up 6 bases, with 19 bases separating them. CDR1 is DFQATT, CDR2 SNEGSKA, per germline (reference sequence). The CDR3 totals 14 residues. In nucleotides, the CDR3 is TGCAGTGCCGCGGACTTCAGTGGTCTCGATACGCAGTATTTT. Translating it yields CSAADFSGLDTQYF.

This clonotype occurred a few times. The V gene is TRBV7-2, the J gene TRBJ2-5, with D perhaps TRBD1 (6 bases). CDR1 SGHTA and CDR2 FQGNSA come from the germline V gene. V gave up 5 bases and J gave up 5 bases, with 12 bases separating them. The CDR3 loop spans 13 amino acids. This chain's CDR3 is CASSQTDRETQYF. In nucleotides, the CDR3 is TGTGCCAGCAGCCAAACTGACAGGGAGACCCAGTACTTC.

This chain joins TRBV7-9 and TRBJ1-2; D not certain. V was clipped by 4 bases and J by 8 bases, with 11 bases between them. Germline V lookup: CDR1 SEHNR, CDR2 FQNEAQ (reference sequence). The CDR3 consists of 12 residues. In DNA form, the CDR3 reads TGTGCCAGCAGCTCGACGAGTTCGGGCTACACCTTC. Amino acids: CASSSTSSGYTF. Looking up the rest from reference TRBV7-9 and TRBJ1-2 gives the full variable domain: DTGVSQNPRHKITKRGQNVTFRCDPISEHNRLYWYRQTLGQGPEFLTYFQNEAQLEKSRLLSDRFSAERPKGSFSTLEIQRTEQGDSAMYLCASSSTSSGYTFGSGTRLTVV.